The next 24 T cell receptor beta chains were all read from a single sample in a study of blood T cell repertoires in COVID-19. Some clones are missing from TCRdb's copy, which holds only in-frame ones; the method was immunoSEQ multiplex PCR. In the table there are just under 60,000 clones, more than 75% of which are singletons. Sequenced: peripheral blood. These receptors all come from a human donor with active COVID-19. The donor label of this sample is uncertain.

The V and J genes are TRBV11-3 and TRBJ2-7; TRBD1 matches 10 bases. Trimming cost V 5 bases and J 6 bases; bases outside gene matches: 7. The germline V gene encodes CDR1 SGHNT and CDR2 YENEEA. The CDR3 loop spans 14 amino acids. The CDR3 DNA sequence: TGTGCCAGCAGCACGACAGGGGGCACGGGCGAGCAGTACTTC. As protein: CASSTTGGTGEQYF.

This clone was counted a single time. The chain combines TRBV9 with TRBJ2-7; D is undetermined. V lost 3 bases and J 4 bases, leaving 20 bases between the germline ends. This CDR3 is built from 16 residues. Germline lookup yields CDR1 SGDLS and CDR2 YYNGEE. The CDR3 here is CASSERSAAKSYEQYF. CDR3 coding DNA: TGTGCCAGCAGCGAGAGGAGTGCAGCTAAGTCTTACGAGCAGTACTTC.

The chain is built from TRBV30 and TRBJ1-6; TRBD1 agrees at 8 bases. CDR1 and CDR2 (germline): GTSNPN, SVGIG (reference sequence). Germline trimming cut 2 bases from V and 10 bases from J; bases unmatched to any gene: 4. The CDR3 spans 13 residues. The CDR3: CAWSPDRDSPLHF. The DNA of the CDR3 is TGTGCCTGGAGTCCGGACAGGGACTCACCCCTCCACTTT. Supplemented by reference TRBV30 and TRBJ1-6, the full variable domain reads SQTIHQWPATLVQPVGSPLSLECTVEGTSNPNLYWYRQAAGRGLQLLFYSVGIGQISSEVPQNLSASRPQDRQFILSSKKLLLSDSGFYLCAWSPDRDSPLHFGNGTRLTVT.

V is TRBV11-3 and J is TRBJ2-4; 14 bases are shared with TRBD2. The CDR3 is 17 residues long. CDR1 and CDR2 (germline): SGHNT, YENEEA. V trimming: 5 bases; J trimming: 0 bases; junction bases outside the gene matches: 3. The DNA of the CDR3 is TGTGCCAGCAGCAGGACTAGCGGGGGGATAGCCAAAAACATTCAGTACTTC. It is translated as CASSRTSGGIAKNIQYF. The full variable domain, its missing parts supplied by reference TRBV11-3 and TRBJ2-4, is EAGVVQSPRYKIIEKKQPVAFWCNPISGHNTLYWYLQNLGQGPELLIRYENEEAVDDSQLPKDRFSAERLKGVDSTLKIQPAELGDSAVYLCASSRTSGGIAKNIQYFGAGTRLSVL.

This rearrangement joins TRBV6-2 or TRBV6-3 to TRBJ1-5, with D unclear. Trimming removed 6 bases at V and 0 bases at J, with 15 bases between. This CDR3 has 16 residues. The germline V gene has CDR1 MNHEY and CDR2 SVGEGT. The CDR3 DNA sequence: TGTGCCAGCAGCGAAGGGCGAGGGTTTAGCAATCAGCCCCAGCATTTT. Amino acid sequence: CASSEGRGFSNQPQHF.

The V gene is TRBV19, the J gene TRBJ2-1; 8 bases map to TRBD1. J gave up 4 bases and V 6 bases, and 5 bases lay outside the gene matches. Germline CDR1 is LNHDA and CDR2 is SQIVND (reference sequence). This CDR3 comprises 14 residues. The CDR3 region has the DNA TGTGCCAGTAGCCGACAGGGGCCTTACAATGAGCAGTTCTTC. Translated, it gives CASSRQGPYNEQFF.

This chain uses TRBV15 with TRBJ2-3, with 7 bases aligning to TRBD1. The CDR3 totals 17 residues. The germline V gene has CDR1 LNHNV and CDR2 YYDKDF (reference sequence). V shed 1 base and J 4 bases; nucleotides not matched to a gene: 11. The CDR3 reads CATSRALGGFVPDTQYF. The DNA for the CDR3 is TGTGCCACCAGCAGAGCGTTAGGGGGCTTTGTTCCAGATACGCAGTATTTT.

The chain employs TRBV15 and TRBJ2-7, with 7 bases aligning to TRBD2. This CDR3 spans 15 amino acids. V lost 0 bases and J lost 5; bases outside the gene matches: 7. Per the germline V gene, CDR1 is LNHNV and CDR2 is YYDKDF (reference sequence). The CDR3 region is CATSRDGGGYNEQYF. CDR3 coding DNA: TGTGCCACCAGCAGAGATGGGGGGGGGTACAACGAGCAGTACTTC.

This clone was observed a single time. V and J are TRBV3-1 (or the pseudogene TRBV3-2) and TRBJ1-5, with 8 bases lining up with TRBD1. From germline, CDR1 is LGHDT and CDR2 YNNKEL (reference sequence). The CDR3 is made up of 15 amino acids. Trimming removed 1 base from V and 3 bases from J; junction bases left unmatched: 2. CDR3 bases: TGTGCCAGCAGCCAAGGACAGGGGAACAATCAGCCCCAGCATTTT. It encodes CASSQGQGNNQPQHF.

With regard to this clone: Different DNA sequences within this sample yield the same CDR3. This sequence joins TRBV20-1 and TRBJ1-2; D is undetermined. V lost 4 bases and J 8 bases, leaving 8 bases between the germline ends. The CDR3 has 10 amino acids. The germline CDR1 and CDR2 sequences are DFQATT and SNEGSKA (reference sequence). CDR3 bases: TGCAGTGCTAACGGAGGCGGCTACACCTTC. Protein sequence: CSANGGGYTF.

The chain uses TRBV5-5 and TRBJ1-5; TRBD1 matches at 8 bases. Trimming cost V 2 bases and J 9 bases; bases outside gene matches: 10. The germline gives CDR1 SGHKS, CDR2 YYEKEE (reference sequence). This CDR3 is 15 amino acids long. CDR3 coding DNA: TGTGCCAGCAGCTTACAACCGGGACAGGCTGGGCCCCAGCATTTT. The encoded protein is CASSLQPGQAGPQHF.

The gene calls are TRBV2 and TRBJ2-1, with 9 bases lining up with TRBD2. Trimming at V came to 9 bases and at J to 3 bases, leaving 9 bases not matched to a gene. The V gene's germline CDR1 is SNHLY and CDR2 FYNNEI. There are 15 residues in the CDR3. CDR3 amino acids: CASSGGAGGYNEQFF. The DNA for the CDR3 is TGTGCCAGTTCGGGAGGAGCGGGGGGCTACAATGAGCAGTTCTTC.

The rearrangement links TRBV3-1 (or the pseudogene TRBV3-2) to TRBJ2-5; no reliable D call. Germline V gene sequence: CDR1 LGHDT, CDR2 YNNKEL (reference sequence). Trimming removed 2 bases at V and 1 base at J, with 8 bases between. This CDR3 is 14 amino acids long. The CDR3 region is CASSQSEAQETQYF. In DNA, the CDR3 is TGTGCCAGCAGCCAATCCGAAGCCCAAGAGACCCAGTACTTC.

The genes are TRBV10-1 and TRBJ2-3; TRBD1 agrees at 8 bases. Trimming at V came to 2 bases and at J to 0 bases, leaving 7 bases not matched to a gene. The CDR3 length is 17 residues. Germline lookup yields CDR1 WNHNN and CDR2 SYGVQD (reference sequence). CDR3 sequence: CASSELGTGLSTDTQYF. DNA of the CDR3: TGCGCCAGCAGTGAGCTCGGGACAGGACTTAGCACAGATACGCAGTATTTT.

This chain links TRBV27 with TRBJ2-7, with D possibly TRBD1 on 5 matching bases. Trimming took off 6 bases at V and 3 bases at J, with 15 bases between the two ends. The CDR3 has 14 residues. Germline assignment: CDR1 MNHEY and CDR2 SMNVEV (reference sequence). The CDR3 sequence: CASRSGSRSYEQYF. The CDR3 region has the DNA TGTGCCAGCAGGTCAGGGTCGAGAAGCTACGAGCAGTACTTC.

This clone showed up just a few times. The chain is built from TRBV29-1 and TRBJ1-2; D is unresolved. V lost 3 bases and J lost 5, with 13 bases in between. CDR3 length: 13 amino acids. CDR1 is SQVTM, CDR2 ANQGSEA, per germline. CDR3 bases: TGCAGCGTTGACGAGGGTAGTCGGTATGGCTACACCTTC. Translating it yields CSVDEGSRYGYTF.

This clone was counted once. This sequence joins TRBV5-1 and TRBJ1-5, with 7 bases fitting TRBD1. V lost 0 bases to trimming and J lost 7 bases; unmatched junction nucleotides: 4. This CDR3 has 14 residues. Germline lookup yields CDR1 SGHRS and CDR2 YFSETQ. CDR3 DNA: TGCGCCAGCAGCTTGGAAGGGGGCCAACAGCCCCAGCATTTT. Translation gives CASSLEGGQQPQHF.

This clone was detected once. The V and J genes are TRBV30 and TRBJ1-5, with 8 bases that match TRBD1. Germline CDR1 reads GTSNPN; CDR2 reads SVGIG (reference sequence). The CDR3 runs 16 residues. Germline trimming cut 6 bases from V and 1 base from J; bases unmatched to any gene: 11. CDR3 residues: CACRNRGMGSNQPQHF. Written as DNA, the CDR3 is TGTGCCTGTCGGAACAGGGGGATGGGGAGCAATCAGCCCCAGCATTTT.

V usage is TRBV5-1 and J usage is TRBJ1-1; TRBD1 might be the D (6 bases). The CDR3 has 14 residues. V was pared by 1 base and J by 3 bases, with 10 bases between. The germline V gene encodes CDR1 SGHRS and CDR2 YFSETQ. This CDR3 reads CASSLTGRDTEAFF. As DNA, the CDR3 is TGCGCCAGCAGCTTGACAGGGCGAGACACTGAAGCTTTCTTT.

This chain links TRBV5-1 with TRBJ2-7, with D maybe TRBD2 (6 bases). V lost 7 bases and J 3 bases, leaving 17 bases between the germline ends. The CDR3 is 14 residues long. The germline V gene has CDR1 SGHRS and CDR2 YFSETQ. The CDR3 reads CASAEGLTSYEQYF. As DNA, the CDR3 is TGCGCCAGCGCCGAGGGACTCACAAGCTACGAGCAGTACTTC.

This chain links TRBV4-1 with TRBJ2-5; 9 bases line up with TRBD1. The CDR3 totals 14 residues. The ends lost 3 bases at V and 4 bases at J; junction bases unmatched: 3. Per germline, CDR1 MGHRA and CDR2 YSYEKL. The CDR3 loop is CASSQDRGGETQYF. The CDR3, as DNA: TGCGCCAGCAGCCAGGACAGGGGAGGAGAGACCCAGTACTTC.

CDR3 nucleotides: TGTGCCAGCAGCCAAGACAGTTACGAGCAGTACTTC. Translation: CASSQDSYEQYF. V is TRBV21-1 and J is TRBJ2-7; the listed D gene, TRBD1, was not tested against the DNA. TRBV21-1 constitutes a pseudogene. This CDR3 is 12 amino acids long.

The V and J genes are TRBV6-1 and TRBJ1-4; D might be TRBD1 (5 bases). Trimming stripped 0 bases from V and 7 bases from J, with 12 bases between. The CDR3 spans 15 residues. In germline, CDR1 is MNHNS, CDR2 SASEGT. This CDR3 reads CASSEAGGAGEKLFF. For the CDR3, the DNA is TGTGCCAGCAGTGAAGCTGGGGGAGCGGGTGAAAAACTGTTTTTT.

In DNA form, the CDR3 reads TGTGCCAGCAGTAGCTTTGGAGGGAGCAATCAGCCCCAGCATTTT. Translated, it gives CASSSFGGSNQPQHF. The chain links TRBV6-5 to TRBJ1-5; D remains ambiguous. The CDR3 sequence is 15 residues long. Germline V gives CDR1 MNHEY, CDR2 SVGAGI. The germline V and J ends were trimmed by 5 bases and 1 base, with 12 bases remaining between them.